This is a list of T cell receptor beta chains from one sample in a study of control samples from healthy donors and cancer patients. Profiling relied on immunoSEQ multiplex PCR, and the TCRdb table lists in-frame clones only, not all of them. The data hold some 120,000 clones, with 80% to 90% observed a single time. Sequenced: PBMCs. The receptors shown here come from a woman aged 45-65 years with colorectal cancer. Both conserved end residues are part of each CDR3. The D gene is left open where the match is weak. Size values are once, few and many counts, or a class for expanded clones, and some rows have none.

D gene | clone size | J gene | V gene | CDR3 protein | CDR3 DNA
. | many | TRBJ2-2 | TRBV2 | CASRDSGSTGELFF | TGTGCCAGCAGGGATTCGGGCTCCACCGGGGAGCTGTTTTTT
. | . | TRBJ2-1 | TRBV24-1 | CATAGAMNNEQFF | TGTGCCACCGCGGGGGCCATGAACAATGAGCAGTTCTTC
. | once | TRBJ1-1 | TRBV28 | CASRAGLQNTEAFF | TGTGCCAGCAGGGCGGGACTCCAGAACACTGAAGCTTTCTTT
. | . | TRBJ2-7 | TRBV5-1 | CASSFSTGTSYEQYF | TGCGCCAGCAGCTTCTCGACAGGGACTAGCTACGAGCAGTACTTC
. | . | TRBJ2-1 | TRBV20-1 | CSVPNYNEQFF | TGCAGTGTCCCTAATTACAATGAGCAGTTCTTC
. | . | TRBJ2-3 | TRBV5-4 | CASSLAKSTGTQYF | TGTGCCAGCAGCTTGGCCAAATCGACGGGGACGCAGTATTTT
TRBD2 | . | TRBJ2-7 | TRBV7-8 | CASSLSAGPYEQYF | TGTGCCAGCAGCTTATCAGCGGGGCCCTACGAGCAGTACTTC
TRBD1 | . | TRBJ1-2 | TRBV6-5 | CASSRQGFYGYTF | TGTGCCAGCAGCCGACAGGGGTTCTATGGCTACACCTTC
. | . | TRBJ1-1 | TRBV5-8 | CASSLAWTEAFF | TGTGCCAGCAGCTTGGCATGGACTGAAGCTTTCTTT
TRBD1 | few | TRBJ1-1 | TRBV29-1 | CSGLTGGEAFF | TGCAGCGGACTAACAGGGGGAGAAGCTTTCTTT
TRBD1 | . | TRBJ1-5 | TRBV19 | CAGGTGRHQPQHF | TGTGCCGGAGGGACAGGGCGGCATCAGCCCCAGCATTTT
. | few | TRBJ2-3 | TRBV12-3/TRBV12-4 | CASSIRTDTQYF | TGTGCCAGCAGCATTCGCACAGATACGCAGTATTTT
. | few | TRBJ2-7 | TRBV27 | CASSPQAHVVRSFEQYF | TGTGCCAGCAGCCCACAGGCCCATGTTGTTCGCTCGTTCGAGCAGTACTTC
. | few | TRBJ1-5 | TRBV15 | CATSFPDGRNQPQHF | TGTGCCACCAGCTTTCCAGACGGGCGGAATCAGCCCCAGCATTTT
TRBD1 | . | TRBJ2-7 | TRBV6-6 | CASSDSRDRSYEQYF | TGTGCCAGCAGTGACTCCCGGGACAGATCCTACGAGCAGTACTTC
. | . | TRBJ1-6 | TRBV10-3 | CAIRQGEGSPLHF | TGTGCCATCAGGCAGGGTGAGGGTTCACCCCTCCACTTT
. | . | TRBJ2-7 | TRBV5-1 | CASSLDGHGLIEQYF | TGCGCCAGCAGCTTGGACGGCCATGGGTTAATCGAGCAGTACTTC
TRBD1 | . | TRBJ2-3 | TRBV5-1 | CASSLEAGGSTDTQYF | TGCGCCAGCAGCTTGGAAGCAGGGGGCAGCACAGATACGCAGTATTTT
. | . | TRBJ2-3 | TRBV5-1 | CASSLQGADTQYF | TGCGCCAGCAGCTTGCAGGGCGCAGATACGCAGTATTTT
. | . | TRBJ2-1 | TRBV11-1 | CASSLAYGTYNEQFF | TGTGCCAGCAGCTTAGCCTATGGGACCTACAATGAGCAGTTCTTC
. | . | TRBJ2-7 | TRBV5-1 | CASSLTTGFLTYEQYF | TGCGCCAGCAGCCTCACAACAGGATTCCTTACCTACGAGCAGTACTTC
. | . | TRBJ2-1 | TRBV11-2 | CASSLVFPNEQFF | TGTGCCAGCAGCTTAGTTTTTCCCAATGAGCAGTTCTTC
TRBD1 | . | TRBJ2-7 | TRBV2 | CASNPGQGIYEQYF | TGTGCCAGCAACCCGGGACAGGGTATATACGAGCAGTACTTC
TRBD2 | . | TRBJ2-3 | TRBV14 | CASSQNLGRGTTDTQYF | TGTGCCAGCAGCCAGAATTTGGGGCGGGGGACCACAGATACGCAGTATTTT